This passage covers 27 T cell receptor beta chains from one sample sequenced in a study of blood T cell repertoires in COVID-19. Measured with immunoSEQ multiplex PCR; TCRdb has only the in-frame clones, and not every one. The data hold around 170,000 clones, with around 72% observed a single time. Sequencing was done on a sample of peripheral blood. Every receptor here comes from a woman of 80 years or more with acute or convalescent COVID-19.

Only a few counts were recorded for this clone. The chain uses TRBV2 and TRBJ2-2; 8 nucleotides line up with TRBD1. CDR1 is SNHLY, CDR2 FYNNEI, per germline. V shed 2 bases, J shed 7 bases, and the junction held 9 bases outside the gene matches. The CDR3 extends over 16 amino acids. CDR3 bases: TGTGCCAGCAGTGAACGACAGGGGACGATGGGCGGGGAGCTGTTTTTT. Residues: CASSERQGTMGGELFF.

The chain is built from TRBV7-7 and TRBJ2-2; 7 bases are shared with TRBD2. Trimming took 2 bases from V and 8 from J; bases not matched to a gene: 2. Looked up from germline, CDR1 is SSHAT and CDR2 is FNYEAQ (reference sequence). CDR3 length: 13 residues. CDR3 sequence reads: CASSLRLAGELFF. The CDR3 DNA is TGTGCCAGCAGCTTACGACTAGCAGGGGAGCTGTTTTTT.

V gene TRBV24-1 combines with J gene TRBJ2-6; 9 bases align to TRBD1. After removal of 1 base from V and 5 bases from J, the junction contained 5 bases not matched to a gene. Germline V gene data show CDR1 as KGHDR and CDR2 as SFDVKD. The CDR3 length is 17 residues. The CDR3 reads CATSDFGTGRRANVLTF. CDR3 sequence (DNA): TGTGCCACCAGTGATTTCGGGACAGGGAGGAGGGCCAACGTCCTGACTTTC.

The genes are TRBV5-1 and TRBJ1-3, with D maybe TRBD1 (6 bases). There are 16 residues in the CDR3. The ends were cut back, 0 bases at V and 0 bases at J, with 10 bases in the middle. The V gene's germline CDR1 is SGHRS and CDR2 YFSETQ. CDR3 in amino acids: CASSLAVQGSGNTIYF. The CDR3 nucleotides read TGCGCCAGCAGCTTGGCCGTACAGGGCTCTGGAAACACCATATATTTT. The entire variable domain, with the rest obtained from reference TRBV5-1 and TRBJ1-3, is as follows: KAGVTQTPRYLIKTRGQQVTLSCSPISGHRSVSWYQQTPGQGLQFLFEYFSETQRNKGNFPGRFSGRQFSNSRSEMNVSTLELGDSALYLCASSLAVQGSGNTIYFGEGSWLTVV.

The chain uses TRBV10-2 and TRBJ2-1; 11 positions match TRBD2. J gave up 5 bases and V 3 bases, and 3 bases lay outside the gene matches. The CDR3 has 15 residues. Looked up from germline, CDR1 is WSHSY and CDR2 is SAAADI. The CDR3 DNA is TGCGCCAGCAGTGAACTAGCGGGAGAACACAATGAGCAGTTCTTC. Its translation is CASSELAGEHNEQFF.

This clone was recorded only once. This chain connects TRBV3-1 (or the pseudogene TRBV3-2) to TRBJ1-5; D unresolved. Per the germline V gene, CDR1 is LGHDT and CDR2 is YNNKEL (reference sequence). This CDR3 spans 15 amino acids. V lost 0 bases to trimming and J lost 2 bases, with 8 bases between them. Written as DNA, the CDR3 is TGTGCCAGCAGCCAAGATTACGCGCGCAATCAGCCCCAGCATTTT. Translated: CASSQDYARNQPQHF.

This chain links TRBV27 with TRBJ2-7; 8 bases map to TRBD2. Germline trimming cut 0 bases from V and 0 bases from J; bases unmatched to any gene: 7. Germline CDR1 is MNHEY and CDR2 is SMNVEV (reference sequence). CDR3 length equals 17 residues. The CDR3 loop reads CASSLSGVAGPSYEQYF. The CDR3, as DNA: TGTGCCAGCAGTTTATCCGGCGTAGCGGGGCCCTCCTACGAGCAGTACTTC.

The chain is built from TRBV28 and TRBJ1-3; 9 positions match TRBD1. The CDR3 has 15 amino acids. V shed 7 bases and J 0 bases; nucleotides not matched to a gene: 4. Looked up from germline, CDR1 is MDHEN and CDR2 is SYDVKM. Here the CDR3 DNA reads TGTGCCAGCAACAGGGGGCGCTCCTCTGGAAACACCATATATTTT. Its protein is CASNRGRSSGNTIYF.

This rearrangement joins TRBV27 to TRBJ1-5; D not certain. V lost 3 bases, J lost 0 bases, and 9 bases lay in between. Germline CDR1 reads MNHEY; CDR2 reads SMNVEV (reference sequence). The CDR3 runs to 15 residues. Here the CDR3 DNA reads TGTGCCAGCAGTTTCACAGCTTATAGCAATCAGCCCCAGCATTTT. Residues: CASSFTAYSNQPQHF.

V usage is TRBV4-2 and J usage is TRBJ2-2; tentatively, D is TRBD2 (5 bases). From germline, CDR1 is LGHNA and CDR2 YNFKEQ. The CDR3 spans 17 residues. V dropped 4 bases and J dropped 7 bases, with 22 bases sitting between them. The chain's CDR3 is CASSPSVAPSRGGELFF. CDR3 nucleotide sequence: TGTGCCAGCAGCCCCTCAGTAGCGCCCAGTCGGGGCGGGGAGCTGTTTTTT.

The genes are TRBV2 and TRBJ1-5; 11 nucleotides match TRBD1. J was trimmed by 2 bases and V by 7 bases; bases with no gene match: 4. This CDR3 contains 15 residues. The germline V gene has CDR1 SNHLY and CDR2 FYNNEI. This chain's CDR3 is CASKGTGGGNQPQHF. The CDR3 coding sequence is TGTGCCAGCAAAGGGACAGGGGGAGGCAATCAGCCCCAGCATTTT.

V is TRBV4-3 and J is TRBJ2-5; 9 nucleotides agree with TRBD1. CDR1 and CDR2 (germline): LGHNA, YSLEER. CDR3 length: 16 residues. The J segment lost 5 bases and the V segment lost 2 bases, leaving 9 bases of the junction unmatched. The CDR3 sequence is CASSQQAGTGRETQYF. CDR3 sequence (DNA): TGCGCCAGCAGCCAACAGGCCGGGACAGGGAGGGAGACCCAGTACTTC.

This CDR3 is CASSSVVEGYTF. Written as DNA, the CDR3 is TGTGCCAGCAGCTCCGTAGTTGAAGGCTACACCTTC. The gene calls are TRBV7-2 and TRBJ1-2; D unresolved. The germline V gene encodes CDR1 SGHTA and CDR2 FQGNSA. V was clipped by 4 bases and J by 8 bases, with 11 bases between them. The CDR3 contains 12 residues.

In its sample, this clone was seen a few times. This sample includes further DNA sequences coding for the same CDR3. CDR3 DNA: TGTGCCAGCTCACCAGCGGGTCAGCCCCAGCATTTT. As protein: CASSPAGQPQHF. The chain is built from TRBV18 and TRBJ1-5, with D unresolved. Germline lookup yields CDR1 KGHSH and CDR2 LQKENI. The ends were cut back, 2 bases at V and 6 bases at J, with 5 bases in the middle. This CDR3 contains 12 residues.

J is TRBJ1-1 and V is TRBV30; 9 positions match TRBD1. The CDR3 spans 13 residues. Trimming cost V 3 bases and J 10 bases; bases outside gene matches: 9. Germline CDR1 GTSNPN, CDR2 SVGIG (reference sequence). The chain's CDR3 is CAWSSGTGRLAFF. In DNA, the CDR3 is TGTGCCTGGAGCTCCGGGACAGGGAGATTAGCTTTCTTT.

This chain uses TRBV30 with TRBJ1-4, with D possibly TRBD1 on 5 matching bases. Germline V CDR1 and CDR2: GTSNPN, SVGIG (reference sequence). The CDR3 has 13 amino acids. Trimming removed 3 bases from V and 8 bases from J, with 13 bases in between. CDR3 in DNA: TGTGCCTGGAGCCGCGGACACGAGGAAAAACTGTTTTTT. Its translation: CAWSRGHEEKLFF. Looking up the rest from reference TRBV30 and TRBJ1-4 gives the full variable domain: SQTIHQWPATLVQPVGSPLSLECTVEGTSNPNLYWYRQAAGRGLQLLFYSVGIGQISSEVPQNLSASRPQDRQFILSSKKLLLSDSGFYLCAWSRGHEEKLFFGSGTQLSVL.

The chain employs TRBV3-1 (or the pseudogene TRBV3-2) and TRBJ1-1; D is undetermined. Trimming removed 0 bases at V and 1 base at J, with 15 bases between. The CDR3 is 17 amino acids. CDR1 is LGHDT, CDR2 YNNKEL, per germline (reference sequence). The CDR3 region is CASSQDGGWSGNTEAFF. The CDR3 bases are TGTGCCAGCAGCCAAGATGGAGGTTGGAGTGGGAACACTGAAGCTTTCTTT.

The V and J genes are TRBV5-1 and TRBJ2-1, with D perhaps matching TRBD1 (6 bases). V was pared by 3 bases and J by 8 bases, with 18 bases between. The CDR3 has 15 amino acids. Germline V lookup: CDR1 SGHRS, CDR2 YFSETQ. The CDR3 DNA follows: TGCGCCAGCAGCTGGGGCCACAGGGTCATCCATGAGCAGTTCTTC. Amino acid sequence: CASSWGHRVIHEQFF.

The CDR3 bases are TGTGCCAGCAGCGTACGACTACTAGCGGGAGTTGACAATGAGCAGTTCTTC. Protein: CASSVRLLAGVDNEQFF. The V call is TRBV9, the J call TRBJ2-1; TRBD2 aligns across 11 bases. V shed 1 base and J 5 bases; nucleotides not matched to a gene: 8. The germline V gene has CDR1 SGDLS and CDR2 YYNGEE. This CDR3 has 17 residues.

The chain is built from TRBV6-6 and TRBJ2-7; a weak D match, TRBD2 (6 bases). The CDR3 totals 14 residues. Trimming removed 7 bases at V and 7 bases at J, with 20 bases between. CDR1 and CDR2 (germline): MNHNY, SVGAGI (reference sequence). CDR3 sequence (DNA): TGTGCCAGCACCGGGGGAACCCCGACGGGGGAGCAGTACTTC. It is translated as CASTGGTPTGEQYF.

The rearrangement uses TRBV29-1 and TRBJ1-4; D is undetermined. Trimming took 4 bases from V and 4 from J, leaving 13 bases between them. Germline V gene sequence: CDR1 SQVTM, CDR2 ANQGSEA. The CDR3 contains 14 residues. The CDR3 sequence is CSVVGVEGNEKLFF. CDR3 DNA sequence: TGCAGCGTTGTTGGGGTTGAGGGTAATGAAAAACTGTTTTTT.

CDR3 bases: TGCGCCAGCAGCATCATAGCGAATACGCAGTATTTT. It translates to CASSIIANTQYF. J is TRBJ2-3 and V is TRBV5-1; TRBD2 might be the D (5 bases). In germline, CDR1 is SGHRS, CDR2 YFSETQ. The CDR3 extends over 12 amino acids. V lost 4 bases and J 7 bases, leaving 10 bases between the germline ends.

The chain combines TRBV3-1 (or the pseudogene TRBV3-2) with TRBJ1-1; D is possibly TRBD1 (6 bases). This CDR3 comprises 15 residues. The germline V and J ends were trimmed by 6 bases and 1 base, with 15 bases remaining between them. Germline V lookup: CDR1 LGHDT, CDR2 YNNKEL (reference sequence). In nucleotides, the CDR3 is TGTGCCAGCAGTTATGGACAGTCCCAGAACACTGAAGCTTTCTTT. Its protein product is CASSYGQSQNTEAFF.

This clone came up once. The rearrangement uses TRBV7-9 and TRBJ1-5; 8 bases line up with TRBD1. CDR1 is SEHNR and CDR2 is FQNEAQ in the germline V gene (reference sequence). The J segment lost 0 bases and the V segment lost 3 bases, leaving 4 bases of the junction unmatched. CDR3 length: 16 amino acids. The CDR3 DNA is TGTGCCAGCAGCTTGACAGGGGAGGATAGCAATCAGCCCCAGCATTTT. Translating it yields CASSLTGEDSNQPQHF.

The rearrangement uses TRBV6-6 and TRBJ1-1; TRBD1 is a possible D gene (5 bases). From germline, CDR1 is MNHNY and CDR2 SVGAGI (reference sequence). The length of the CDR3 is 15 residues. Trimming took off 6 bases at V and 1 base at J, with 15 bases between the two ends. CDR3 sequence (DNA): TGTGCCAGCAGCCTACTGACAGCTCCGAACACTGAAGCTTTCTTT. Its protein product is CASSLLTAPNTEAFF.

The chain is built from TRBV7-3 and TRBJ2-2; TRBD2 is a possible D gene (6 bases). The CDR3 consists of 18 residues. The germline CDR1 and CDR2 sequences are SGHTA and FQGTGA. The ends were cut back, 5 bases at V and 5 bases at J, with 24 bases in the middle. The DNA for the CDR3 is TGTGCCAGCAGCCCGAGACCCGTAGCACCTGGGGGGACCGGGGAGCTGTTTTTT. Amino acids: CASSPRPVAPGGTGELFF.

This clone was detected once. This chain links TRBV9 with TRBJ1-2, with a tentative D call TRBD1 (6 bases). V was clipped by 3 bases and J by 0 bases, with 9 bases between them. This CDR3 has 14 residues. Germline-derived CDR1 and CDR2 are SGDLS and YYNGEE. CDR3 in amino acids: CASSGNRANYGYTF. The CDR3, as DNA: TGTGCCAGCAGCGGGAACAGGGCTAACTATGGCTACACCTTC.